This TCR beta chain originates from a study of T cell changes during pregnancy in multiple sclerosis (dated by TCRdb to the late 2010s). Regarding the research as a whole: The study examined how the T cell repertoire changed over the course of pregnancy in women with multiple sclerosis.

As concerns this clone: The target of this receptor is not known. No much larger clonotype is one base removed from it; base qualities were not supplied.

The CDR3 numbers 14 residues from cysteine through phenylalanine. The kept DNA is CDR3 alone, 42 bases in frame from the first base. Germline trimming amounts to 4 bases on V and 1 base on J, with 4 as the count of junction bases outside the gene matches. From a lookup of the germline V gene (reference sequence), CDR1 and CDR2 are SGHNT and YYREEE. Receptor amplification or capture employed the immunoSEQ multiplex PCR assay. TCRdb obtained this table from immuneACCESS and retained in-frame rearrangements with V and J assigned. These tables miss some clones; where compared with another copy, unresolved V genes account for less than half of the shortfall, and the remainder is unexplained. Within this sample are 25,000 to 30,000 clones, with roughly 89% of them counted one time only. Approximately 0.55% of the sample lies in the top ten.

The chain was built from TRBV5-4 and TRBJ1-1; 7 central nucleotides agree with TRBD1. The material was CD4+ T cells from peripheral blood mononuclear cells, obtained in the first trimester of pregnancy. The TCR originated in a female donor in good health, enrolled as a control in a pregnancy study. The CDR3 loop reads CASSQGQPNTEAFF. The sequenced DNA: TGTGCCAGCAGCCAGGGACAGCCGAACACTGAAGCTTTCTTT. Extended through the reference TRBV5-4 and TRBJ1-1 proteins, this CDR3 yields the full variable domain: ETGVTQSPTHLIKTRGQQVTLRCSSQSGHNTVSWYQQALGQGPQFIFQYYREEENGRGNFPPRFSGLQFPNYSSELNVNALELDDSALYLCASSQGQPNTEAFFGQGTRLTVV.